This T cell receptor beta chain was profiled in a study of cytomegalovirus exposure and HLA in healthy donors (dated by TCRdb to 2016 to 2017). Broadly, across the study: The 650 to 750 repertoires of the first cohort and the approximately 110 validation repertoires were produced on the same platform, according to a later analysis. The aim of the study was to test whether cataloging public T cell receptors could identify signatures of past pathogen exposure. Along with the roughly 610-subject first cohort, a separate validation cohort of over 90 different subjects was used. High-throughput TCR immunosequencing, statistical association of individual TCRs with disease status, and machine learning were combined to predict cytomegalovirus infection status. The investigation overall reported the following: While some public TCRs were present in many individuals, most TCR sequences turned up only very rarely across donors. A later analysis had no HLA typing for the validation cohort, so co-occurrence there was scored across all 120 repertoires. Cytomegalovirus status was reported to be diagnosed by the classifier with high specificity and sensitivity in both the original and validation cohorts. The authors suggested that the approach could potentially be generalized to other disease states and immunological phenotypes. In the study, approximately 160 TCR beta chains were listed as associated with cytomegalovirus. In vitro tests confirmed that three of the cytomegalovirus-associated TCR beta chains recognize cytomegalovirus antigens. Subsequent analysis determined that TCRs grouped into clusters in the first cohort also showed a tendency toward co-occurrence across the 90 to 150 validation repertoires, and approximately 93% of cluster scores exceeded 0.

The donors belonged to the validation cohort of around 130 subjects, which was separate from the approximately 610-subject first cohort. The table lists this clone with many counts. Its recognized antigen is unknown. Base qualities are not at hand, and no much larger clone is one base apart. The library was obtained by the immunoSEQ multiplex PCR assay. Concerning the study's data processing: To diagnose cytomegalovirus status from the catalog of TCR beta chain sequences, a statistical classification framework was built. TCRdb's version of the immuneACCESS table is confined to in-frame rearrangements and falls short of the full clone set. An unresolved V gene accounts for under half of the shortfall where checked; the remainder is of unknown origin. V, J and clone size were drawn from that table, and D and trimming were deduced from the DNA. This sample is represented by roughly 150,000 clones; 88% of them were singletons. The ten largest clonotypes hold approximately 3% of the sample.

The sequenced sample consisted of PBMCs. The TCR comes from a man aged 18 to 35 in good health and CMV-seronegative.

In nucleotides, the sequence is TGTGCCAGTAGTGGGACAGGGGGAACTGGAAACACCATATATTTT. The encoded protein is CASSGTGGTGNTIYF. The chain was built from TRBV19 and TRBJ1-3, and 11 junction bases match TRBD1. V ends up 5 bases short and J 2 bases short, with an unmatched junction base count of 2. CDR1 LNHDA and CDR2 SQIVND were looked up in the germline V gene (reference sequence). Inclusive of the bounding cysteine and phenylalanine, the CDR3 is 15 residues long. Only CDR3 DNA is held: 45 bases, read in frame from base 1.